Listed below are T cell receptor beta chains from one sample, sequenced in a study of T cell repertoires in cytomegalovirus infection. Their antigens remain unidentified. One entry per CDR3 protein results from TCRdb running MiXCR on the reads. The sample comprises approximately 220,000 distinct CDR3 sequences, 35% to 40% of which are singletons, and 55% to 70% rests with the top ten. The sequenced sample was CD8+ T cells from cultured PBMCs, obtained from culture after CMV antigen stimulation. These receptors originate from a human donor in good health (CMV status not recorded). Some clones in this sample may be carry-over from other donors' samples. The CDR3 runs from the conserved cysteine through the conserved F or W. The D gene is left open where the match is weak. Size values are once, few and many counts, or a class for expanded clones, and some rows have none.

j_call	clone_size	d_call	v_call	cdr3_aa	cdr3_nt
TRBJ1-2	.	.	TRBV4-2	CASSQARPWQPANYGYTF	TGTGCCAGCAGCCAAGCCAGGCCCTGGCAACCCGCTAACTATGGCTACACCTTC
TRBJ1-1	.	TRBD1	TRBV7-4	CASSYRSGQGTEAFF	TGTGCCAGCAGCTACCGATCCGGACAGGGCACTGAAGCTTTCTTT
TRBJ1-2	.	.	TRBV24-1	CATSDLLEGGYTF	TGTGCCACCAGTGATTTGCTTGAGGGTGGCTACACCTTC
TRBJ1-3	.	TRBD1	TRBV7-6	CASSLFPSDRAVGNTIYF	TGTGCCAGCAGCTTATTCCCTTCAGACAGGGCAGTTGGAAACACCATATATTTT
TRBJ2-7	.	.	TRBV18	CASSPREQRQEQYF	TGTGCCAGCTCACCACGAGAACAGAGACAGGAGCAGTACTTC
TRBJ2-7	few	TRBD1	TRBV7-4	CASIDPGDRGYEQYF	TGTGCCAGCATCGACCCCGGGGACAGGGGTTACGAGCAGTACTTC
TRBJ2-2	few	TRBD2	TRBV28	CASSPYLAENTGELFF	TGTGCCAGCAGCCCCTACCTAGCGGAGAACACCGGGGAGCTGTTTTTT
TRBJ1-1	once	.	TRBV7-8	CASSAPGLRDTESFF	TGTGCCAGCAGCGCCCCCGGACTAAGGGACACTGAATCTTTCTTT
TRBJ1-2	.	TRBD1	TRBV27	CASRARQGNGYTF	TGTGCCAGCAGGGCCCGACAGGGCAATGGCTACACCTTC
TRBJ2-5	many	.	TRBV6-1	CASRLDSVLETQYF	TGTGCCAGCAGATTGGACAGTGTCTTAGAGACCCAGTACTTC
TRBJ1-6	.	.	TRBV2	CASSEGTPSSYNSPLHF	TGTGCCAGCAGCGAGGGGACACCGAGCTCCTATAATTCACCCCTCCACTTT
TRBJ2-1	few	.	TRBV6-5	CASSYSAVISRGEQFF	TGTGCCAGCAGTTACTCGGCAGTAATCTCCCGGGGTGAGCAGTTCTTC
TRBJ2-1	many	.	TRBV4-1	CASSQDLTPGTLSYNEQFF	TGCGCCAGCAGCCAAGACCTTACCCCAGGGACCCTCTCCTACAATGAGCAGTTCTTC
TRBJ1-1	few	.	TRBV3-1	CASSQDRGPTEAFF	TGTGCCAGCAGCCAAGATAGGGGACCCACTGAAGCTTTCTTT
TRBJ1-2	few	.	TRBV12-3/TRBV12-4	CASSAGQGRSYTF	TGTGCCAGCAGTGCCGGGCAGGGTAGGAGCTACACCTTC
TRBJ1-1	.	TRBD1	TRBV28	CASNSQGALNTEAFF	TGTGCCAGCAATTCTCAGGGGGCGTTAAACACTGAAGCTTTCTTT